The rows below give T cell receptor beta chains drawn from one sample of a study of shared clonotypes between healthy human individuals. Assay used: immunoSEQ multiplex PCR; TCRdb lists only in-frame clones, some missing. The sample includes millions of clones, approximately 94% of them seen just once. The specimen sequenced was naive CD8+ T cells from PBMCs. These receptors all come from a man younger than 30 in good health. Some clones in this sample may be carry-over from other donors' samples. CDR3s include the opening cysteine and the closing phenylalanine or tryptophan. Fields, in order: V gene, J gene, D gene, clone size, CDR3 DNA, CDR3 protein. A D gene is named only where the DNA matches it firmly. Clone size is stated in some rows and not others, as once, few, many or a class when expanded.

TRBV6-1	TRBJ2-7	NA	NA	TGTGCCAGCAGTGAGTTATTCGGTTCCTACGAGCAGTACTTC	CASSELFGSYEQYF
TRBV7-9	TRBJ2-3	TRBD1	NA	TGTGCCAGCAGCCATTTAACAGGGGGTAGCACAGATACGCAGTATTTT	CASSHLTGGSTDTQYF
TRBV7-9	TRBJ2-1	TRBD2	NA	TGTGCCAGCAGCTGGCTCTCCGCGGGACTAGCCAACAATGAGCAGTTCTTC	CASSWLSAGLANNEQFF
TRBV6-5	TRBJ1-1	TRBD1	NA	TGTGCCAGCACCCTAGGGGGCACGACTGAAGCTTTCTTT	CASTLGGTTEAFF
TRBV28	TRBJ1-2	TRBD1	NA	TGTGCCAGCAGTTGGCAGGGGTTGGCAGGGGGAAAGGATGGCTACACCTTC	CASSWQGLAGGKDGYTF
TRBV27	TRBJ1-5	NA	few	TGTGCCAGCAGCCAGGCATTTGGTCAGCCCCAGCATTTT	CASSQAFGQPQHF
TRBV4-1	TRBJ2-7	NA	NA	TGCGCCAGCAGCCAAGATGGACGTGAGGAGTCCGAGCAGTACTTC	CASSQDGREESEQYF
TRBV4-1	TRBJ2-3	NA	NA	TGCGCCAGCAGCCAAAAAGCGGCAGATACGCAGTATTTT	CASSQKAADTQYF
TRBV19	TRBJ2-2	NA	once	TGTGCCAGTAGTATAGTGGCCACCGGGGAGCTGTTTTTT	CASSIVATGELFF
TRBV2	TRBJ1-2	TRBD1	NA	TGTGCCAGCAATGAAGGGGGCCAAAACTATGGCTACACCTTC	CASNEGGQNYGYTF
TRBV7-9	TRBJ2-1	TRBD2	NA	TGTGCCAGCAGCAAGGGACTAGCGGGAGTCCCGGGCAATGAGCAGTTCTTC	CASSKGLAGVPGNEQFF
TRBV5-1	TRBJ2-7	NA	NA	TGCGCCAGCAGCTTGGGGTCTACCTACGAGCAGTACTTC	CASSLGSTYEQYF
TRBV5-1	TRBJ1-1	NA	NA	TGCGCCAGCAGCATAGGGGGGTTGGCTGAAGCTTTCTTT	CASSIGGLAEAFF
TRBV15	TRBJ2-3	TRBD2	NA	TGTGCCACCAGCGTCGGACTAGCGGGAGTTCCCCCAGATACGCAGTATTTT	CATSVGLAGVPPDTQYF
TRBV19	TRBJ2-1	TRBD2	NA	TGTGCCAGTAGTATAGCCGGACTAGTCTTCAATGAGCAGTTCTTC	CASSIAGLVFNEQFF
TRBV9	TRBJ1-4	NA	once	TGTGCCAGCAGCGTAGAAGTGACCGCAACTAATGAAAAACTGTTTTTT	CASSVEVTATNEKLFF
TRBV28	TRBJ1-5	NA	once	TGTGCCACTCGATGGGAGGGATTAGATCAGCCCCAGCATTTT	CATRWEGLDQPQHF
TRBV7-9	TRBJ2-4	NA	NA	TGTGCCAGCAGCCCGGACAGTGTTCGTGCTCTAGCCAAAAACATTCAGTACTTC	CASSPDSVRALAKNIQYF
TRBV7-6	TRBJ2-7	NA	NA	TGTGCCAGCAGCTTACCCCCTTGGGCAGAAAGCTCCTACGAGCAGTACTTC	CASSLPPWAESSYEQYF
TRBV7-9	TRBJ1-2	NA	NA	TGTGCCAGCAGCTTGGGCGCCTGGGGTCAGGGCTACACCTTC	CASSLGAWGQGYTF
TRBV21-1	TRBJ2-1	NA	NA	TGTGCCAGCAGCACGAAAAGGGGACTAGCCCCCTCCTACAATGAGCAGTTCTTC	CASSTKRGLAPSYNEQFF
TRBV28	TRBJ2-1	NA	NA	TGTGCCAGCAGTTTATGGTTGGCGGGTGACTCCTACAATGAGCAGTTCTTC	CASSLWLAGDSYNEQFF
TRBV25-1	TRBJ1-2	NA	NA	TGTGCCAGCACCCGAAGGCAGAAGACCTATGGCTACACCTTC	CASTRRQKTYGYTF
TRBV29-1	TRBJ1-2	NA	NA	TGCAGCGTTGAGGTGGCCCCGGGGGGCTATGGCTACACCTTC	CSVEVAPGGYGYTF
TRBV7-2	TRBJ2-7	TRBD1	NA	TGTGCCAGCAGCACGGACAGGGGGTACGAGCAGTACTTC	CASSTDRGYEQYF
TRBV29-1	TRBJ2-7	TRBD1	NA	TGCAGCGACCGGGACAGGGGGATGGGGGAGCAGTACTTC	CSDRDRGMGEQYF
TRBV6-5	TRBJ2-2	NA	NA	TGTGCCAGCACCCAATTCGCGAACACCGGGGAGCTGTTTTTT	CASTQFANTGELFF
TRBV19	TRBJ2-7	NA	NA	TGTGCCAGTAGTATGCGACAGTTCTACGAGCAGTACTTC	CASSMRQFYEQYF
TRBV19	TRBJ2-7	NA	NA	TGTGCCAGTAGTATAGGGTCAGCTCGGGAGCAGTACTTC	CASSIGSAREQYF